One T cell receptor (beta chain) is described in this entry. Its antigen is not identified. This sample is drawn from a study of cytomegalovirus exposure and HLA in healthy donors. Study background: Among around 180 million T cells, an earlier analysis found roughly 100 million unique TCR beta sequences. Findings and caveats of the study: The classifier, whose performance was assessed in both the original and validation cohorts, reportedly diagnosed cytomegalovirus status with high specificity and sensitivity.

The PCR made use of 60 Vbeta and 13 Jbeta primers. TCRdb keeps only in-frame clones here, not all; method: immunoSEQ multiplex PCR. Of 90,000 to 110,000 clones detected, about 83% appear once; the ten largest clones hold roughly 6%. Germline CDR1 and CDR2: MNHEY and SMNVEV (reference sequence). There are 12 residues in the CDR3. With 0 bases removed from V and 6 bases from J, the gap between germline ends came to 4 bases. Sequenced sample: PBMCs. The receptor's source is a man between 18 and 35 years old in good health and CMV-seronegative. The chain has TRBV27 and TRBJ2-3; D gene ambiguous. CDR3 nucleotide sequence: TGTGCCAGCAGTTTATCATCTGATACGCAGTATTTT. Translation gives CASSLSSDTQYF.